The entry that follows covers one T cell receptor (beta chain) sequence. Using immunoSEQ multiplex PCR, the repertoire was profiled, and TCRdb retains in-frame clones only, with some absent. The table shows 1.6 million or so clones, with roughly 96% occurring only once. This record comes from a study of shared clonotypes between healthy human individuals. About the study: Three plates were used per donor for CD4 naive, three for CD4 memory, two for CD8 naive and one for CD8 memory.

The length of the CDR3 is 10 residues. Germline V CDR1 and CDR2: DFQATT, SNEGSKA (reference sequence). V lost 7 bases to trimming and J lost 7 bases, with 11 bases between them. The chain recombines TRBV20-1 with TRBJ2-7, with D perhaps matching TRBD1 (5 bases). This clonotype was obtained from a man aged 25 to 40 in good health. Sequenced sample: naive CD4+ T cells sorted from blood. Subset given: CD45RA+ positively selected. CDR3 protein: CSGAGLEQYF. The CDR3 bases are TGCAGTGGCGCAGGGCTTGAGCAGTACTTC.